This T cell receptor (beta chain) was profiled in a study of CD8 T cells in Susac syndrome. Background on the study: Active disease was present in six of the sequenced Susac syndrome patients, whereas eight or nine of them were in remission.

With random hexamers, reverse transcription was performed on roughly 0.45 to 1 ug of RNA. TCRdb re-called the immunoSEQ multiplex PCR reads with MiXCR, one entry per CDR3 protein. The data contain 95,000 to 150,000 distinct CDR3 sequences, 96% of them singletons. Germline V CDR1 and CDR2: SGHTA, FQGNSA. The CDR3 runs 12 residues. Losses at the gene ends were 5 bases for V and 11 bases for J; bases not matched to a gene: 6. The clonotype was recovered from a human donor with Susac syndrome. This sequence joins TRBV7-2 and TRBJ2-3; TRBD1 matches at 8 bases. Sequences were obtained from CD4+ T cells from PBMCs. CDR3 sequence reads: CASSQGQGWQYF. The CDR3 nucleotides read TGTGCCAGCAGCCAAGGACAGGGTTGGCAGTATTTT.